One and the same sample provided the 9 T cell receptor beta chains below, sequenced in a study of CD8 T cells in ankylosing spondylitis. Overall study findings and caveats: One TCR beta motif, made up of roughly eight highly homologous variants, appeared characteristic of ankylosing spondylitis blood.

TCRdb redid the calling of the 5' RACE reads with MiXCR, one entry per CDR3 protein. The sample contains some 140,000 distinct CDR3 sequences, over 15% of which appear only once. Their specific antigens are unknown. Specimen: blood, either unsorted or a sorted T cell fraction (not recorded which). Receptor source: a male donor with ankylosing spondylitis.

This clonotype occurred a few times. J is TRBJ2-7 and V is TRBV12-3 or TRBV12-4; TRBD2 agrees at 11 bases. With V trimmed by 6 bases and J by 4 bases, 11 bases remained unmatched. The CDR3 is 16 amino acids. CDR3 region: CASSPTLAGDLYEQYF. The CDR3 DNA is TGTGCCAGCAGCCCGACACTAGCGGGAGATTTGTACGAGCAGTACTTC.

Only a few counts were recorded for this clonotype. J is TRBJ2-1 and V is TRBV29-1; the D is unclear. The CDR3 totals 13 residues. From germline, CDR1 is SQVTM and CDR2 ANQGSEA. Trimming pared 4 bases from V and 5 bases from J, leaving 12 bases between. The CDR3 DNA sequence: TGCAGCGTTGGCACGGTATACGACAATGAGCAGTTCTTC. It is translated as CSVGTVYDNEQFF.

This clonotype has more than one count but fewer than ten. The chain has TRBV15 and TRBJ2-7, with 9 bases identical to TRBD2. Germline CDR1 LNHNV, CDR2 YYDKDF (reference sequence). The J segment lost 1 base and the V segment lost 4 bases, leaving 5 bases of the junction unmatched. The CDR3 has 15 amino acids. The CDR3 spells CATSTLSGSSYEQYF. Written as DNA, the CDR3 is TGTGCCACCAGCACCCTTAGCGGGAGTTCCTACGAGCAGTACTTC.

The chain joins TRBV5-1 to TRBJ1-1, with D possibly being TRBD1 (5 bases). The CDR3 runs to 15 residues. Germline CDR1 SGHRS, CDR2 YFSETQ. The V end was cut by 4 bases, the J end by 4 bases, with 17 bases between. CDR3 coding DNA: TGCGCCAGCAGCGCCGGGACCGGGATGGGCACTGAAGCTTTCTTT. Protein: CASSAGTGMGTEAFF.

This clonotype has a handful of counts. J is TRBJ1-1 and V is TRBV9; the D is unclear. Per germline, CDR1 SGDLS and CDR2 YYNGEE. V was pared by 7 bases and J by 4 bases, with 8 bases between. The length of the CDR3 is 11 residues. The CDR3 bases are TGTGCCAGCGGCGAGGGCACTGAAGCTTTCTTT. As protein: CASGEGTEAFF.

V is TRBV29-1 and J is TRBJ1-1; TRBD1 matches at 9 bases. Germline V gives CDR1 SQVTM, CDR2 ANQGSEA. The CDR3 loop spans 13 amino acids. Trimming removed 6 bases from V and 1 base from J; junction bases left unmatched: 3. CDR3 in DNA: TGCAGCGTCACAGGGGGCGAGAACACTGAAGCTTTCTTT. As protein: CSVTGGENTEAFF.

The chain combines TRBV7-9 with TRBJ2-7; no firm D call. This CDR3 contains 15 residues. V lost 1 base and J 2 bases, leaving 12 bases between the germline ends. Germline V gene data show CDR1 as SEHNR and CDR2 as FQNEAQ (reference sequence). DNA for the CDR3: TGTGCCAGCAGCTTAGTCGTAACACCTACCTACGAGCAGTACTTC. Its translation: CASSLVVTPTYEQYF.

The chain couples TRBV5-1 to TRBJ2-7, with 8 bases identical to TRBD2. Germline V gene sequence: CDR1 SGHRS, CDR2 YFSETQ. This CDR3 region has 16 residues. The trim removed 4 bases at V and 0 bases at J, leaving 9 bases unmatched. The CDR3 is CASSPTGGRSSYEQYF. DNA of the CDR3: TGCGCCAGCAGCCCCACGGGGGGGAGAAGCTCCTACGAGCAGTACTTC. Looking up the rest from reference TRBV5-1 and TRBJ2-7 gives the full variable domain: KAGVTQTPRYLIKTRGQQVTLSCSPISGHRSVSWYQQTPGQGLQFLFEYFSETQRNKGNFPGRFSGRQFSNSRSEMNVSTLELGDSALYLCASSPTGGRSSYEQYFGPGTRLTVT.

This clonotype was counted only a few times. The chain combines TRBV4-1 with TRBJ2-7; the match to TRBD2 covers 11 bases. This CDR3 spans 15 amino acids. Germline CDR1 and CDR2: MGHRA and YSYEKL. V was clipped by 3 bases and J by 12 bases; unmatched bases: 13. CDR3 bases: TGCGCCAGCAGCCACGGAACCGGGACTAGCGGCCCGCTGTACTTC. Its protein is CASSHGTGTSGPLYF.